This paragraph reports one T cell receptor beta chain. Its matching antigen is unknown. V was pared by 1 base and J by 2 bases, with 5 bases between. CDR1 is SGHDN and CDR2 is FVKESK in the germline V gene. CDR3 length equals 13 residues. This sample is part of a study of T cell responses to AZD1222 COVID-19 vaccine. Looking at the study overall: Second-dose schedules of about 4 or about 12 weeks were combined. Findings of the study overall: Without day 14 samples, only post-peak T cell repertoires were studied. Across the whole spike, CD4 TCRs peaked at regions 160-218 and 743-854.

Using immunoSEQ multiplex PCR, the repertoire was profiled, and TCRdb retains in-frame clones only, with some absent. The sample lists more than 85,000 clones; approximately 91% were seen once. The receptor was isolated from an adult in good health. The starting material was peripheral blood, obtained on day 0 of AZD1222 vaccination. The chain links TRBV14 to TRBJ1-2; no clear D. CDR3 coding DNA: TGTGCCAGCAGCCAAGGGCAGAACTATGGCTACACCTTC. Protein sequence: CASSQGQNYGYTF.